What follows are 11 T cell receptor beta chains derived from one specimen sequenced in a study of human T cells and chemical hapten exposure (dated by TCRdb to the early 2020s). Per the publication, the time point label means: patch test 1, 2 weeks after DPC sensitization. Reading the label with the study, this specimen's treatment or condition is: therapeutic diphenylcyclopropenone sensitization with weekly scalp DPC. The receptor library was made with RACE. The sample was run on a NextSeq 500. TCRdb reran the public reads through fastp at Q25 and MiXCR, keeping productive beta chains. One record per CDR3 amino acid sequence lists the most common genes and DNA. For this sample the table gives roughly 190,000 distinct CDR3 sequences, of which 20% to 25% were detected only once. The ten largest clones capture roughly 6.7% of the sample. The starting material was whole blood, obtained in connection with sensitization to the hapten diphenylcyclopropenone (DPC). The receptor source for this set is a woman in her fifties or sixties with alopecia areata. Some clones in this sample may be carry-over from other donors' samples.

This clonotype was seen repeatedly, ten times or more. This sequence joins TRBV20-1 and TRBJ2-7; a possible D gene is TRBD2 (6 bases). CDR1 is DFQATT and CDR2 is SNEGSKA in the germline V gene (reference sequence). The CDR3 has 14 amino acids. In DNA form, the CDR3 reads TGCATAGCTAAGCGGGTTGGGAGCTCCTACGAGCAGTACTTC. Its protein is CIAKRVGSSYEQYF.

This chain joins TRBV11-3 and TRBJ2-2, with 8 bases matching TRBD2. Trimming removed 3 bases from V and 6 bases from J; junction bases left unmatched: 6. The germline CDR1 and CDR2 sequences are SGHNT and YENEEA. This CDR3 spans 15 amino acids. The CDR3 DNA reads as TGTGCCAGCAGCTTGAGCGGGAGTACTTCCGGGGAGCTGTTTTTT. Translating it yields CASSLSGSTSGELFF.

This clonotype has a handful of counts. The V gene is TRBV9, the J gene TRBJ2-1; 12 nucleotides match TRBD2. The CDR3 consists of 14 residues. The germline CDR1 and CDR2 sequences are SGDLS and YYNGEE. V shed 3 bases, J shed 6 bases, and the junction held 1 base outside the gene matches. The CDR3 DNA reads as TGTGCCAGCAGCGCTAGCGGGAGGGCCAATGAGCAGTTCTTC. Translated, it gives CASSASGRANEQFF.

In nucleotides, the CDR3 is TGCAGCGTTGACTCAACGGTCACAGGGGACTATGGCTACACCTTC. Translation: CSVDSTVTGDYGYTF. This chain links TRBV29-1 with TRBJ1-2; 7 bases align to TRBD1. The CDR3 extends over 15 amino acids. Germline CDR1 is SQVTM and CDR2 is ANQGSEA. With 3 bases clipped from V and 3 bases from J, the junction kept 10 bases outside the gene matches.

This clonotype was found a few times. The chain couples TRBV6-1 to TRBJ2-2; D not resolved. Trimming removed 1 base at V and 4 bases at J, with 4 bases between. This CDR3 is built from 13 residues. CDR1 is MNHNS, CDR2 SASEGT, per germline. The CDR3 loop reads CASSEGVTGELFF. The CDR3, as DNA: TGTGCCAGCAGTGAAGGAGTCACCGGGGAGCTGTTTTTT.

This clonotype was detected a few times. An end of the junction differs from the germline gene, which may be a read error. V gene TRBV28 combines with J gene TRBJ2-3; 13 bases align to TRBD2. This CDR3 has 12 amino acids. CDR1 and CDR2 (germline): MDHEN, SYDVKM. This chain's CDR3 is CASSGGLAGSTF. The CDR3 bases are TGTGCCAGCAGTGGGGGACTAGCGGGATCTACGTTT.

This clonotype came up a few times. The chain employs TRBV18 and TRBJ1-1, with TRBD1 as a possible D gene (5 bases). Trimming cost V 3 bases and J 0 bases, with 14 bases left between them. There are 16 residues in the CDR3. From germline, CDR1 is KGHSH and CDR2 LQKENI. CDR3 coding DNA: TGTGCCAGCTCACCGGAGAGGGGAGGTATGAACACTGAAGCTTTCTTT. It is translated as CASSPERGGMNTEAFF.

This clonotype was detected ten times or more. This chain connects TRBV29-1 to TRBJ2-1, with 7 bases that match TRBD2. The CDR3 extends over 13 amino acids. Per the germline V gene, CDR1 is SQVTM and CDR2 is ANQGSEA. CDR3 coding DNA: TGCAGAGTAAGCGGGATACTTTACAATGAGCAGTTCTTC. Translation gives CRVSGILYNEQFF.

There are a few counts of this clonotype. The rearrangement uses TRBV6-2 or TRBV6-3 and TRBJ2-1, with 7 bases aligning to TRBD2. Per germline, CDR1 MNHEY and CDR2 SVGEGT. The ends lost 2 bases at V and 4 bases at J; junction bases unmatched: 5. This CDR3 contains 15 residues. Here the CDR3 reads CASSYKASGYNEQFF. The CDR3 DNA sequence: TGTGCCAGCAGTTACAAGGCTAGCGGATACAATGAGCAGTTCTTC.

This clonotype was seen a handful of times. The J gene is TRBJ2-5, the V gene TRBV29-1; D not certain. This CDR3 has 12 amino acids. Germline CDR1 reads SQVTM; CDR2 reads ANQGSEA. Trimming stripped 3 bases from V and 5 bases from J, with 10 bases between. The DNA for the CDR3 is TGCAGCGTTGAGGCTCGACGGGAGACCCAGTACTTC. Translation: CSVEARRETQYF.

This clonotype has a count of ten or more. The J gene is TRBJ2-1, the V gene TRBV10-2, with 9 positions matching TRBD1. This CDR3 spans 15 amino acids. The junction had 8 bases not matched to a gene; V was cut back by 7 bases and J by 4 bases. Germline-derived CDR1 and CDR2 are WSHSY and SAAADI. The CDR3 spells CASKWPGQGYNEQFF. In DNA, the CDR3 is TGCGCCAGCAAATGGCCGGGACAGGGATACAATGAGCAGTTCTTC.